This entry lists 28 T cell receptor beta chains sequenced from one sample in a study of beta chain features in type 1 diabetes (dated by TCRdb to between 2018 and 2020). Receptors were amplified or captured by the immunoSEQ multiplex PCR assay. The High Capacity cDNA Reverse Transcription Kit was used to reverse transcribe all of the isolated RNA, meaning that expressed TCRB transcripts were what got sequenced. TCRdb re-hosts the immuneACCESS table, in-frame sequences only. Its copies lack some clones; in the studies checked, an unresolved V gene accounts for under half of them, and the cause for the rest is not known. For this sample the table gives about 220,000 clones, of which 9.5% to 13% were detected only once. The top ten constitute approximately 1.3% of the sample. Input material: central memory CD4+ T cells from blood. The receptors shown here come from a man aged 18 to 30 in good health.

This clone was seen just once. With a far larger clone one base away, a read error is the likely cause. The chain combines TRBV7-2 with TRBJ2-5; 9 nucleotides align to TRBD2. Trimming cost V 1 base and J 4 bases; bases outside gene matches: 1. The CDR3 covers 14 residues. Per germline, CDR1 SGHTA and CDR2 FQGNSA. The CDR3 DNA is TGTGCCAGCAGCTTAGTACTAGCGGGAGAGACCCAGTACTTC. It is translated as CASSLVLAGETQYF.

The V call is TRBV9, the J call TRBJ1-1; TRBD1 aligns across 7 bases. This CDR3 comprises 15 residues. Germline trimming cut 4 bases from V and 3 bases from J; bases unmatched to any gene: 9. Germline assignment: CDR1 SGDLS and CDR2 YYNGEE. The CDR3 DNA sequence: TGTGCCAGCAGCCGAAGGACAGGCGCCGACACTGAAGCTTTCTTT. Translated, it gives CASSRRTGADTEAFF.

Ten or more counts support this clone. V usage is TRBV29-1 and J usage is TRBJ2-1; D gene unclear. CDR3 length equals 12 residues. Germline CDR1 reads SQVTM; CDR2 reads ANQGSEA. The V gene lost 7 bases and the J gene lost 3 bases, with 10 bases spanning the gap. CDR3 sequence (DNA): TGCAGCGCCCTGGACGTCTACAATGAGCAGTTCTTC. Its translation is CSALDVYNEQFF.

The gene calls are TRBV9 and TRBJ2-2; D remains unclear. Germline assignment: CDR1 SGDLS and CDR2 YYNGEE. V lost 0 bases, J lost 1 base, and 7 bases lay in between. The CDR3 is 15 residues long. Written as DNA, the CDR3 is TGTGCCAGCAGCGTAGCTGCCCAGAACACCGGGGAGCTGTTTTTT. It specifies CASSVAAQNTGELFF.

The chain uses TRBV30 and TRBJ2-4; the D is unclear. V dropped 2 bases and J dropped 0 bases, with 11 bases sitting between them. The CDR3 sequence is 15 residues long. In germline, CDR1 is GTSNPN, CDR2 SVGIG (reference sequence). The CDR3 DNA reads TGTGCCTGGAGTACTTTCGGATTAGCCAAAAACATTCAGTACTTC. This sequence encodes CAWSTFGLAKNIQYF.

This clone has a handful of counts. The chain recombines TRBV25-1 with TRBJ2-1, with TRBD2 matching 11 bases. The CDR3 has 13 residues. V trimming: 6 bases; J trimming: 8 bases; junction bases outside the gene matches: 3. Germline loops: CDR1 MGHDK, CDR2 SYGVNS. CDR3 nucleotides: TGTGCCAGCAGACTTAGCGGGAGGGATGAGCAGTTCTTC. It specifies CASRLSGRDEQFF.

This clone was counted between two and nine times. This chain links TRBV28 with TRBJ2-5; TRBD1 is a possible D gene (5 bases). Germline CDR1 MDHEN, CDR2 SYDVKM. Trimming took 8 bases from V and 2 from J, leaving 18 bases between them. The CDR3 is 15 residues long. As DNA, the CDR3 is TGTGCCAGCTGGGGCAAGGGAACGAGGCAAGAGACCCAGTACTTC. Translated: CASWGKGTRQETQYF.

The chain is built from TRBV30 and TRBJ2-7; D not resolved. V was shortened by 0 bases and J by 9 bases, with 18 bases between the two germline ends. CDR1 is GTSNPN, CDR2 SVGIG, per germline (reference sequence). The CDR3 spans 14 residues. CDR3 protein: CAWSVPTYGFWQYF. CDR3 sequence (DNA): TGTGCCTGGAGTGTACCTACATACGGGTTTTGGCAGTACTTC.

There are a few counts of this clone. The chain is built from TRBV5-4 and TRBJ1-4; weak D call: TRBD1 (5 bases). CDR1 is SGHNT, CDR2 YYREEE, per germline (reference sequence). The V gene lost 10 bases and the J gene lost 5 bases, with 12 bases spanning the gap. This CDR3 has 12 residues. Here the CDR3 reads CAAGTGNEKLFF. CDR3 coding DNA: TGTGCCGCCGGGACGGGGAATGAAAAACTGTTTTTT.

This clone came up a few times. The V call is TRBV19, the J call TRBJ1-1; TRBD1 is a possible D gene (5 bases). The germline CDR1 and CDR2 sequences are LNHDA and SQIVND (reference sequence). This CDR3 has 13 amino acids. With 6 bases removed from V and 5 bases from J, the gap between germline ends came to 13 bases. The DNA for the CDR3 is TGTGCCAGTAGAGGGGAGCTTATGACTGAAGCTTTCTTT. Its translation is CASRGELMTEAFF.

The chain combines TRBV29-1 with TRBJ1-1, with D perhaps matching TRBD1 (5 bases). There are 12 residues in the CDR3. Per the germline V gene, CDR1 is SQVTM and CDR2 is ANQGSEA. V was shortened by 3 bases and J by 4 bases, with 9 bases between the two germline ends. The CDR3 DNA follows: TGCAGCGTTGAGATGGGGGTCACTGAAGCTTTCTTT. It codes for CSVEMGVTEAFF.

This clone was found a few times. This chain joins TRBV25-1 and TRBJ2-3, with D maybe TRBD2 (6 bases). Germline values: CDR1 MGHDK, CDR2 SYGVNS. The ends were cut back, 3 bases at V and 0 bases at J, with 16 bases in the middle. This CDR3 has 17 residues. CDR3 in DNA: TGTGCCAGCAGTGAGGGGAGGAGAGCGTCTAGCACAGATACGCAGTATTTT. It yields the protein CASSEGRRASSTDTQYF.

A few counts support this clone. This chain uses TRBV25-1 with TRBJ2-5; TRBD1 might be the D (5 bases). The CDR3 spans 17 residues. Germline V lookup: CDR1 MGHDK, CDR2 SYGVNS. Trimming removed 6 bases at V and 5 bases at J, with 25 bases between. The CDR3 sequence is CASRPLWGRYLGETQYF. The CDR3 DNA is TGTGCCAGCAGGCCCCTTTGGGGCAGGTACTTGGGGGAGACCCAGTACTTC.

This clone was found a few times. This same CDR3 is encoded by further DNA sequences in the sample. The rearrangement uses TRBV30 and TRBJ2-7; TRBD2 is a possible D gene (6 bases). V lost 3 bases to trimming and J lost 2 bases, with 11 bases between them. Germline values: CDR1 GTSNPN, CDR2 SVGIG (reference sequence). The CDR3 contains 13 residues. CDR3 nucleotides: TGTGCCTGGAGCGAGGGAGGCCCCTACGAGCAGTACTTC. It is translated as CAWSEGGPYEQYF.

This clone was seen at least ten times. The chain's CDR3 is CAISAYGGIYNEKLFF. Here the CDR3 DNA reads TGTGCCATCAGCGCTTACGGGGGTATCTATAATGAAAAACTGTTTTTT. The rearrangement links TRBV10-3 to TRBJ1-4; TRBD1 might be the D (5 bases). CDR1 is ENHRY and CDR2 is SYGVKD in the germline V gene. The CDR3 contains 16 residues. Trimming shortened V by 6 bases and J by 4 bases, and 18 bases separated the two germline ends.

The CDR3 region has the DNA TGTGCCAGTACCGGACAGCATAACACCGGGGAGCTGTTTTTT. This sequence encodes CASTGQHNTGELFF. This chain joins TRBV19 and TRBJ2-2, with a possible D match to TRBD1 (6 bases). Germline CDR1 reads LNHDA; CDR2 reads SQIVND (reference sequence). The V and J ends lost 7 bases and 2 bases respectively, with 11 bases between them. This CDR3 spans 14 amino acids.

This clone turned up a few times. The sample carries other DNA sequences with the same CDR3. The V and J genes are TRBV30 and TRBJ2-7; D is undetermined. Trimming took off 4 bases at V and 2 bases at J, with 9 bases between the two ends. The CDR3 is 12 amino acids. CDR1 is GTSNPN, CDR2 SVGIG, per germline (reference sequence). This CDR3 is CAWKGPAYEQYF. The CDR3 DNA reads TGTGCCTGGAAAGGTCCAGCCTACGAGCAGTACTTC.

This clone was counted between two and nine times. The chain combines TRBV28 with TRBJ2-7; no clear D gene. CDR1 and CDR2 from the germline V gene are MDHEN and SYDVKM. The CDR3 spans 15 residues. Deletions cut 2 bases from V and 3 bases from J, with 14 bases between. The CDR3 bases are TGTGCCAGCAGTTTAGTAGCACCCGCCCACTACGAGCAGTACTTC. Translation gives CASSLVAPAHYEQYF.

This sequence joins TRBV4-2 and TRBJ2-5; D not certain. Germline V gene sequence: CDR1 LGHNA, CDR2 YNFKEQ. CDR3 length equals 12 residues. Trimming left V 0 bases short and J 5 bases short, with 4 bases between. The CDR3 region is CASSQEGETQYF. The CDR3 region has the DNA TGTGCCAGCAGCCAAGAGGGGGAGACCCAGTACTTC.

The genes are TRBV5-1 and TRBJ2-4, with D maybe TRBD2 (7 bases). Per the germline V gene, CDR1 is SGHRS and CDR2 is YFSETQ. V was cut by 3 bases and J by 7 bases, with 11 bases left in between. CDR3 length: 13 amino acids. CDR3 loop: CASSSGEGNIQYF. In DNA, the CDR3 is TGCGCCAGCAGCTCAGGGGAGGGGAACATTCAGTACTTC.

The V and J genes are TRBV6-1 and TRBJ2-7; no clear D gene. The CDR3 contains 15 residues. V was clipped by 5 bases and J by 0 bases, with 14 bases between them. Germline V gives CDR1 MNHNS, CDR2 SASEGT. CDR3 coding DNA: TGTGCCAGCAGTTCCGAGTACAAGAGCTCCTACGAGCAGTACTTC. This sequence encodes CASSSEYKSSYEQYF.

A word on this clone: At the DNA level, this CDR3 is encoded by other sequences in the same sample as well. V is TRBV2 and J is TRBJ2-3, with 11 bases that match TRBD2. The CDR3 covers 16 residues. Germline V gene data show CDR1 as SNHLY and CDR2 as FYNNEI. Trimming cost V 1 base and J 4 bases; bases outside gene matches: 4. In nucleotides, the CDR3 is TGTGCCAGCAGTGAAGGCCTAGCGGGAGGAGCAGATACGCAGTATTTT. Protein: CASSEGLAGGADTQYF. The variable domain in full, completed from reference TRBV2 and TRBJ2-3, reads EPEVTQTPSHQVTQMGQEVILRCVPISNHLYFYWYRQILGQKVEFLVSFYNNEISEKSEIFDDQFSVERPDGSNFTLKIRSTKLEDSAMYFCASSEGLAGGADTQYFGPGTRLTVL.

This clone was seen only a few times. The V gene is TRBV25-1, the J gene TRBJ2-1; 14 bases are a match to TRBD2. With 2 bases clipped from V and 11 bases from J, the junction kept 5 bases outside the gene matches. CDR1 is MGHDK and CDR2 is SYGVNS in the germline V gene. There are 15 residues in the CDR3. The CDR3: CASSEPGLAGAKQFF. DNA for the CDR3: TGTGCCAGCAGTGAACCGGGACTAGCGGGAGCAAAGCAGTTCTTC.

This clone has more than one count but fewer than ten. This sequence joins TRBV30 and TRBJ2-3, with D perhaps given as TRBD1 or TRBD2 (6 bases each). The V gene's germline CDR1 is GTSNPN and CDR2 SVGIG (reference sequence). The CDR3 has 12 residues. The V end was cut by 5 bases, the J end by 11 bases, with 17 bases between. The CDR3 is CAWSPRGRVQYF. CDR3 DNA sequence: TGTGCCTGGTCCCCCCGGGGGCGGGTGCAGTATTTT.

CDR3 DNA sequence: TGTGCCAGCAGCTTATCCAGGGGAGGTCAGCCCCAGCATTTT. This sequence encodes CASSLSRGGQPQHF. The chain employs TRBV7-2 and TRBJ1-5; tentatively, D is TRBD1 (6 bases). Looked up from germline, CDR1 is SGHTA and CDR2 is FQGNSA. This CDR3 spans 14 amino acids. Trimming left V 2 bases short and J 6 bases short, with 11 bases between.

CDR3 DNA sequence: TGTGCCAGCAGCCTATACAGGGAAAGGACCTACGAGCAGTACTTC. Translation: CASSLYRERTYEQYF. The V gene is TRBV4-2, the J gene TRBJ2-7; weak D call: TRBD1 (6 bases). This CDR3 contains 15 residues. Germline V gene sequence: CDR1 LGHNA, CDR2 YNFKEQ. With 4 bases removed from V and 2 bases from J, the gap between germline ends came to 15 bases.

The sample holds a few counts of this clone. J is TRBJ2-5 and V is TRBV5-1; D may be TRBD2 (6 bases). There are 14 residues in the CDR3. Trimming took off 1 base at V and 4 bases at J, with 11 bases between the two ends. Per the germline V gene, CDR1 is SGHRS and CDR2 is YFSETQ. CDR3 DNA sequence: TGCGCCAGCAGCTTGTATTTCGGGGGAGAGACCCAGTACTTC. Protein: CASSLYFGGETQYF. Together with reference TRBV5-1 and TRBJ2-5, the CDR3 gives the full variable domain: KAGVTQTPRYLIKTRGQQVTLSCSPISGHRSVSWYQQTPGQGLQFLFEYFSETQRNKGNFPGRFSGRQFSNSRSEMNVSTLELGDSALYLCASSLYFGGETQYFGPGTRLLVL.

This chain links TRBV7-9 with TRBJ2-1, with TRBD2 identical over 11 bases. CDR1 is SEHNR, CDR2 FQNEAQ, per germline (reference sequence). This CDR3 has 15 residues. After removal of 5 bases from V and 6 bases from J, the junction contained 6 bases not matched to a gene. CDR3 sequence: CASSALAGESNEQFF. The CDR3 DNA reads as TGTGCCAGCAGCGCACTAGCGGGAGAATCCAATGAGCAGTTCTTC.